The 8 T cell receptor beta chains below were found in one sample sequenced in a study of patients and donors after allogeneic stem cell transplantation. One entry per CDR3 protein results from TCRdb running MiXCR on the RT-PCR reads. The table records roughly 4,200 distinct CDR3 sequences, 20% to 25% of them present only once. Sequencing input: blood, either unsorted or a sorted T cell fraction (not recorded which). These receptors all come from a human donor who was either an allogeneic HSCT recipient or a stem cell or donor lymphocyte infusion donor (not recorded which). It is not recorded whose cells these are; they may come from a transplant donor.

This clonotype showed up just a few times. The chain joins TRBV4-2 to TRBJ1-6; unclear D gene. This CDR3 is 16 amino acids long. The germline V and J ends were trimmed by 3 bases and 6 bases, with 15 bases remaining between them. Germline V gene sequence: CDR1 LGHNA, CDR2 YNFKEQ. CDR3: CASSQAESRPNSPLHF. The CDR3, as DNA: TGTGCCAGCAGCCAGGCCGAATCCCGTCCTAATTCACCCCTCCACTTT.

This clonotype was seen a few times. The J gene is TRBJ1-2, the V gene TRBV30, with D perhaps matching TRBD1 (6 bases). Between the trimmed V and J ends, which lost 2 bases and 8 bases, there was a span of 15 bases. The CDR3 is 13 residues long. Looked up from germline, CDR1 is GTSNPN and CDR2 is SVGIG (reference sequence). The CDR3 region has the DNA TGTGCCTGGAGTCACCCAGGGGCGGGAGGCTACACCTTC. Encoded protein: CAWSHPGAGGYTF. Using reference TRBV30 and TRBJ1-2 for the parts outside the CDR3, the full variable domain is SQTIHQWPATLVQPVGSPLSLECTVEGTSNPNLYWYRQAAGRGLQLLFYSVGIGQISSEVPQNLSASRPQDRQFILSSKKLLLSDSGFYLCAWSHPGAGGYTFGSGTRLTVV.

This clonotype turned up a few times. The V call is TRBV2, the J call TRBJ1-1; D is ambiguous. Trimming stripped 7 bases from V and 1 base from J, with 16 bases between. This CDR3 region has 15 residues. CDR1 and CDR2 (germline): SNHLY, FYNNEI. CDR3 protein: CASTYFKDGNTEAFF. DNA for the CDR3: TGTGCCAGCACCTATTTTAAGGACGGGAACACTGAAGCTTTCTTT.

This clonotype was seen more than once but under ten times. The chain is built from TRBV20-1 and TRBJ2-5; D uncertain. Germline-derived CDR1 and CDR2 are DFQATT and SNEGSKA (reference sequence). This CDR3 spans 9 amino acids. Trimming shortened V by 5 bases and J by 5 bases, and 3 bases separated the two germline ends. CDR3 coding DNA: TGCAGTGCTCCCGAGACCCAGTACTTC. Translation gives CSAPETQYF.

This clonotype has only a few counts. The chain uses TRBV11-2 and TRBJ2-2, with D hard to call. The V gene lost 2 bases and the J gene lost 5 bases, with 6 bases spanning the gap. CDR1 and CDR2 from the germline V gene are SGHAT and FQNNGV. The CDR3 covers 13 residues. The CDR3 nucleotides read TGTGCCAGCAGCTTACAGCAAACCGGGGAGCTGTTTTTT. Its translation: CASSLQQTGELFF. Full variable domain (outside the CDR3, taken from reference TRBV11-2 and TRBJ2-2): EAGVAQSPRYKIIEKRQSVAFWCNPISGHATLYWYQQILGQGPKLLIQFQNNGVVDDSQLPKDRFSAERLKGVDSTLKIQPAKLEDSAVYLCASSLQQTGELFFGEGSRLTVL.

The J gene is TRBJ2-2, the V gene TRBV10-1; a possible D gene is TRBD2 (5 bases). V was pared by 2 bases and J by 6 bases, with 7 bases between. The CDR3 runs to 13 residues. CDR1 and CDR2 (germline): WNHNN, SYGVQD (reference sequence). The CDR3 nucleotides are TGCGCCAGCAGTGAGGAGGGATCCGGGGAGCTGTTTTTT. Protein product: CASSEEGSGELFF.

This clonotype turned up a few times. The chain recombines TRBV9 with TRBJ2-3; D ambiguous. The CDR3 contains 14 residues. Germline V gives CDR1 SGDLS, CDR2 YYNGEE. Trimming pared 4 bases from V and 2 bases from J, leaving 11 bases between. The CDR3 region has the DNA TGTGCCAGCAGCTCCCAGGATGCCACAGATACGCAGTATTTT. It is translated as CASSSQDATDTQYF. Together with reference TRBV9 and TRBJ2-3, the CDR3 gives the full variable domain: DSGVTQTPKHLITATGQRVTLRCSPRSGDLSVYWYQQSLDQGLQFLIQYYNGEERAKGNILERFSAQQFPDLHSELNLSSLELGDSALYFCASSSQDATDTQYFGPGTRLTVL.

This clonotype was seen a handful of times. V gene TRBV29-1 combines with J gene TRBJ2-3, with D perhaps TRBD1 or TRBD2 (5 bases each). Trimming left V 6 bases short and J 6 bases short, with 13 bases between. CDR1 SQVTM and CDR2 ANQGSEA come from the germline V gene. This CDR3 is built from 12 residues. The CDR3 protein is CSVGEPGDTQYF. CDR3 nucleotide sequence: TGCAGCGTAGGGGAGCCGGGGGATACGCAGTATTTT.